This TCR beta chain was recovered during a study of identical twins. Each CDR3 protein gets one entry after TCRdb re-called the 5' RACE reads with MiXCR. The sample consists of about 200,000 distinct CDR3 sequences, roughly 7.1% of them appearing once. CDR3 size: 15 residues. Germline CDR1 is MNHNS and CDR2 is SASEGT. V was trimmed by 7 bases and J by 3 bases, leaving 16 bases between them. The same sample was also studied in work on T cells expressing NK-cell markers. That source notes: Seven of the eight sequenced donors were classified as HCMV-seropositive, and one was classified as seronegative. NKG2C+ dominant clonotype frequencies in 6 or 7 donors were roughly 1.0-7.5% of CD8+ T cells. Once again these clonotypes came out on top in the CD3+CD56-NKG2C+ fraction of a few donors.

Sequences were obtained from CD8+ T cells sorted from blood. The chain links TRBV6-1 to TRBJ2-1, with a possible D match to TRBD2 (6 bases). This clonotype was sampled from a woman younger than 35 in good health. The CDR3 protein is CASTDRGMGYNEQFF. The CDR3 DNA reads TGTGCCAGCACTGACCGGGGGATGGGCTACAATGAGCAGTTCTTC.